Shown below are 8 T cell receptor beta chains from a single sample sequenced in a study of T cells in Graves' hyperthyroidism and ophthalmopathy. Researchers amplified the TCR beta CDR3 regions from RNA transcripts. The HTBI primer set was used in a first-round RT-PCR of the TCR CDR3. In TCRdb, the multiplex PCR reads were re-called with MiXCR into one record per CDR3 protein. Of about 290,000 distinct CDR3 sequences listed, 16% are singletons. Sequenced sample: blood. These receptors originate from a man aged 25-45 years with Graves' hyperthyroidism.

This chain connects TRBV11-2 to TRBJ1-5, with D perhaps TRBD1 (5 bases). V shed 6 bases and J shed 4 bases, with 16 bases lying between them. Germline CDR1 is SGHAT and CDR2 is FQNNGV. This CDR3 comprises 15 residues. The DNA of the CDR3 is TGTGCCAGCAGTCTAACGGGGGGTACAAATCAGCCCCAGCATTTT. Its protein product is CASSLTGGTNQPQHF.

This clonotype occurred many times. The CDR3 DNA reads TGTGCCAGCAGTTTAGTCCCTTTAGCCAATGAGCAGTTCTTC. Its translation: CASSLVPLANEQFF. This sequence joins TRBV27 and TRBJ2-1, with unresolved D. The CDR3 is 14 residues long. V dropped 2 bases and J dropped 6 bases, with 11 bases sitting between them. Germline CDR1 is MNHEY and CDR2 is SMNVEV (reference sequence).

The V gene is TRBV30, the J gene TRBJ1-3, with TRBD1 as a possible D gene (5 bases). The CDR3 totals 18 residues. Germline V gene lookup returns CDR1 GTSNPN and CDR2 SVGIG (reference sequence). Trimming left V 0 bases short and J 2 bases short, with 20 bases between. CDR3 region: CAWSVLVEEGRAGNTIYF. The CDR3 region has the DNA TGTGCCTGGAGTGTACTGGTAGAGGAGGGGAGGGCTGGAAACACCATATATTTT.

This clonotype is a singleton in its sample. This could be a read error, since a much larger clone is one nucleotide away. This chain uses TRBV30 with TRBJ2-5; maybe TRBD2 (5 bases). The better agreement between TRBJ2-1 and the DNA end casts doubt on the J call. The CDR3 contains 9 residues. Per the germline V gene, CDR1 is GTSNPN and CDR2 is SVGIG (reference sequence). The CDR3 DNA reads as TGTGCCATGAGCGGTGACCAGTTCTTC. It yields the protein CAMSGDQFF.

This clonotype was seen a handful of times. The chain recombines TRBV20-1 with TRBJ2-1; 7 nucleotides match TRBD2. Germline CDR1 and CDR2: DFQATT and SNEGSKA (reference sequence). V gave up 6 bases and J gave up 3 bases; unmatched junction bases: 11. CDR3 length: 15 residues. The CDR3 DNA follows: TGCAGTGCCACCGGACGGGGGGTACTCTACAATGAGCAGTTCTTC. It specifies CSATGRGVLYNEQFF.

This clonotype appeared many times. The chain combines TRBV20-1 with TRBJ2-7; 8 bases fit TRBD2. Germline loops: CDR1 DFQATT, CDR2 SNEGSKA (reference sequence). Trimming at V came to 3 bases and at J to 2 bases, leaving 3 bases not matched to a gene. This CDR3 comprises 13 residues. The CDR3 sequence: CSASSSGAYEQYF. In DNA, the CDR3 is TGCAGTGCTAGTAGTAGCGGGGCCTACGAGCAGTACTTC.

Many counts were recorded for this clonotype. The chain carries TRBV2 and TRBJ1-4; 7 nucleotides agree with TRBD1. The V gene's germline CDR1 is SNHLY and CDR2 FYNNEI. Unmatched junction bases numbered 9, after V lost 4 bases and J lost 7 bases. This CDR3 comprises 15 residues. CDR3 coding DNA: TGTGCCAGCAGTGGGAGGGGGCTAGACGGTGAAAAACTGTTTTTT. Its protein is CASSGRGLDGEKLFF.

About this clonotype: A read error may produce the germline difference seen at one junction end. The V gene is TRBV30, the J gene TRBJ2-5; maybe TRBD1 (5 bases). CDR1 GTSNPN and CDR2 SVGIG come from the germline V gene (reference sequence). CDR3 size: 12 residues. CDR3 sequence: CAWSAGALNPDF. CDR3 bases: TGTGCCTGGAGTGCTGGGGCCCTTAATCCGGACTTC.